The 25 T cell receptor beta chains below were found in one sample sequenced in a study of T cells in Graves' hyperthyroidism and ophthalmopathy. RNA transcripts provided the source from which TCR beta CDR3 regions were amplified. The study used the HTBI primer set for a first-round RT-PCR of the TCR CDR3. TCRdb reanalysed the multiplex PCR reads using MiXCR and keeps one entry per CDR3 protein. Of 600,000 to 750,000 distinct CDR3 sequences in the sample, roughly 17% are singletons; the top ten hold 15%. Material: blood. All receptors come from a man in his fifties with Graves' hyperthyroidism.

This clonotype was picked up many times. The gene calls are TRBV5-1 and TRBJ1-4, with D maybe TRBD1 (5 bases). Trimming left V 3 bases short and J 4 bases short, with 10 bases between. CDR3 length: 14 amino acids. Germline assignment: CDR1 SGHRS and CDR2 YFSETQ. CDR3 sequence: CASSYQGLNEKLFF. The CDR3 bases are TGCGCCAGCAGCTACCAGGGTCTTAATGAAAAACTGTTTTTT.

This clonotype was seen ten or more times. This chain uses TRBV2 with TRBJ1-1; possibly TRBD1 for D (5 bases). The CDR3 spans 14 residues. V was clipped by 3 bases and J by 11 bases, with 19 bases between them. Germline V gene sequence: CDR1 SNHLY, CDR2 FYNNEI. CDR3 sequence: CASSDGHTPRWAFF. As DNA, the CDR3 is TGTGCCAGCAGTGATGGACACACACCTCGCTGGGCTTTCTTT.

This clonotype came up many times. The rearrangement links TRBV7-3 to TRBJ2-3; possibly TRBD2 for D (6 bases). Trimming took 5 bases from V and 2 from J, leaving 11 bases between them. This CDR3 contains 14 residues. Per the germline V gene, CDR1 is SGHTA and CDR2 is FQGTGA. The CDR3, as DNA: TGTGCCAGCAGCCGTAGCGGATACACAGATACGCAGTATTTT. Its protein is CASSRSGYTDTQYF.

The rearrangement uses TRBV27 and TRBJ2-2, with 8 positions matching TRBD2. The germline V gene has CDR1 MNHEY and CDR2 SMNVEV (reference sequence). The CDR3 spans 14 residues. Trimming took 8 bases from V and 5 from J; bases not matched to a gene: 7. CDR3 region: CASQSGSKTGELFF. The CDR3 coding sequence is TGTGCCAGCCAAAGCGGGAGTAAAACCGGGGAGCTGTTTTTT.

This clonotype was observed many times. V gene TRBV7-2 combines with J gene TRBJ1-2; D unclear. The V end was cut by 5 bases, the J end by 8 bases, with 15 bases between. The CDR3 totals 13 residues. The V gene's germline CDR1 is SGHTA and CDR2 FQGNSA. The CDR3: CASSPQEASGYTF. CDR3 in DNA: TGTGCCAGCAGCCCCCAGGAGGCCTCGGGCTACACCTTC.

On this clonotype itself: With a much larger clone just one base away, this may be a read error. The chain recombines TRBV27 with TRBJ2-5, with D possibly matching TRBD2 (6 bases). Germline CDR1 is MNHEY and CDR2 is SMNVEV (reference sequence). The CDR3 is 16 residues long. V gave up 0 bases and J gave up 5 bases, with 16 bases separating them. CDR3 amino acids: CASSLSRSGGEETQYF. As DNA, the CDR3 is TGTGCCAGCAGTTTATCACGCAGTGGAGGGGAGGAGACCCAGTACTTC.

This clonotype has a count of ten or more. The chain is built from TRBV28 and TRBJ2-1; D uncertain. V shed 5 bases and J shed 0 bases, with 11 bases lying between them. From germline, CDR1 is MDHEN and CDR2 SYDVKM. The CDR3 loop spans 15 amino acids. As DNA, the CDR3 is TGTGCCAGCAGTCTTAGGCCGAGCTCCTACAATGAGCAGTTCTTC. Encoded protein: CASSLRPSSYNEQFF.

This clonotype came up many times. V and J are TRBV7-2 and TRBJ2-1; 13 bases fit TRBD2. The length of the CDR3 is 16 residues. The germline gives CDR1 SGHTA, CDR2 FQGNSA. V dropped 5 bases and J dropped 6; count of bases not matched to a gene: 7. CDR3 DNA: TGTGCCAGCAGCCGTACGGGACTAGCGGGGCGCAATGAGCAGTTCTTC. Protein product: CASSRTGLAGRNEQFF.

The table lists this clonotype with many counts. The rearrangement links TRBV20-1 to TRBJ2-5; tentative D call: TRBD2 (6 bases). The CDR3 has 13 residues. V was pared by 6 bases and J by 5 bases, with 16 bases between. CDR1 and CDR2 from the germline V gene are DFQATT and SNEGSKA (reference sequence). The CDR3 protein is CSARKRGTETQYF. In DNA, the CDR3 is TGCAGTGCAAGAAAGCGCGGGACTGAGACCCAGTACTTC.

The sample holds many counts of this clonotype. In DNA, the CDR3 is TGTGCCAGCAGTTTCCTAGGGGGGGCCCTGAACACCGGGGAGCTGTTTTTT. It specifies CASSFLGGALNTGELFF. This chain joins TRBV27 and TRBJ2-2; D may be TRBD2 (7 bases). V dropped 3 bases and J dropped 1 base, with 15 bases sitting between them. CDR1 is MNHEY and CDR2 is SMNVEV in the germline V gene (reference sequence). The CDR3 consists of 17 residues.

Many counts were recorded for this clonotype. The chain joins TRBV20-1 to TRBJ2-1, with TRBD2 matching over 11 bases. With 5 bases clipped from V and 8 bases from J, the junction kept 8 bases outside the gene matches. This CDR3 contains 14 residues. In germline, CDR1 is DFQATT, CDR2 SNEGSKA (reference sequence). CDR3 coding DNA: TGCAGTGCTCCTACTAGCGGGAGTTCCCATGAGCAGTTCTTC. It is translated as CSAPTSGSSHEQFF.

This chain connects TRBV4-1 to TRBJ2-7, with TRBD2 identical over 11 bases. This CDR3 is 15 amino acids long. J gave up 5 bases and V 4 bases, and 7 bases lay outside the gene matches. Germline CDR1 MGHRA, CDR2 YSYEKL. The CDR3 nucleotides read TGCGCCAGCAGCCCCATGACTAGCGGGACGGACGAGCAGTACTTC. This translates into CASSPMTSGTDEQYF.

In this sample, this clonotype turned up many times. The rearrangement uses TRBV24-1 and TRBJ2-7, with 12 nucleotides matching TRBD2. The CDR3 sequence is 16 residues long. The V gene's germline CDR1 is KGHDR and CDR2 SFDVKD. Unmatched junction bases numbered 7, after V lost 4 bases and J lost 4 bases. The CDR3: CATSDPTSGSAYEQYF. The CDR3 bases are TGTGCCACCAGTGACCCGACTAGCGGGAGTGCGTACGAGCAGTACTTC.

V gene TRBV30 combines with J gene TRBJ1-6, with a possible D match to TRBD1 (6 bases). V was clipped by 8 bases and J by 5 bases, with 13 bases between them. Germline values: CDR1 GTSNPN, CDR2 SVGIG (reference sequence). CDR3 length: 13 residues. The CDR3: CALQGTNNSPLHF. CDR3 in DNA: TGTGCCCTCCAGGGGACAAATAATTCACCCCTCCACTTT.

There are many counts of this clonotype. This rearrangement joins TRBV28 to TRBJ2-7, with D perhaps TRBD2 (6 bases). This CDR3 spans 14 amino acids. Deletions cut 8 bases from V and 5 bases from J, with 19 bases between. Germline V CDR1 and CDR2: MDHEN, SYDVKM. CDR3 nucleotide sequence: TGTGCCAGCGCCACTGCGGGACGGCTCAACGAGCAGTACTTC. Its protein product is CASATAGRLNEQYF.

This chain joins TRBV9 and TRBJ2-5; D is possibly TRBD1 (5 bases). V gave up 1 base and J gave up 3 bases, with 10 bases separating them. Germline V gene lookup returns CDR1 SGDLS and CDR2 YYNGEE. The CDR3 sequence is 14 residues long. The CDR3 is CASSVMWGEETQYF. The CDR3 nucleotides read TGTGCCAGCAGCGTAATGTGGGGCGAAGAGACCCAGTACTTC.

This clonotype has a count of ten or more. V is TRBV12-3 or TRBV12-4 and J is TRBJ2-5, with 7 bases matching TRBD1. Trimming at V came to 2 bases and at J to 4 bases, leaving 7 bases not matched to a gene. The CDR3 has 15 amino acids. The CDR3 loop reads CASSLTQGELETQYF. CDR3 DNA: TGTGCCAGCAGTTTAACCCAGGGGGAGTTAGAGACCCAGTACTTC.

This clonotype was counted at least ten times. This sequence joins TRBV27 and TRBJ2-7, with TRBD1 identical over 7 bases. Germline CDR1 is MNHEY and CDR2 is SMNVEV (reference sequence). The J segment lost 5 bases and the V segment lost 3 bases, leaving 4 bases of the junction unmatched. The CDR3 has 13 amino acids. The CDR3 spells CASSFHRGDEQYF. CDR3 DNA sequence: TGTGCCAGCAGTTTTCACAGGGGCGACGAGCAGTACTTC.

Only a few counts were recorded for this clonotype. DNA for the CDR3: TGTGCCAGCAGGGGGACAGGACCCGGCTACACCTTC. Translated: CASRGTGPGYTF. The V and J genes are TRBV28 and TRBJ1-2; 8 nucleotides line up with TRBD1. CDR1 and CDR2 (germline): MDHEN, SYDVKM. The junction had 5 bases not matched to a gene; V was cut back by 6 bases and J by 8 bases. The CDR3 runs 12 residues.

This sequence joins TRBV10-1 and TRBJ1-2; D unclear. The CDR3 is 13 residues long. Germline V CDR1 and CDR2: WNHNN, SYGVQD (reference sequence). V was trimmed by 5 bases and J by 4 bases, leaving 11 bases between them. The CDR3 DNA reads as TGCGCCAGCAGTCCCGGCCCTGGCTATGGCTACACCTTC. This translates into CASSPGPGYGYTF.

Only a few counts were recorded for this clonotype. The chain recombines TRBV28 with TRBJ2-2; D call uncertain. V lost 6 bases to trimming and J lost 6 bases, with 11 bases between them. The CDR3 loop spans 13 amino acids. Germline CDR1 and CDR2: MDHEN and SYDVKM. The CDR3 loop is CASSFSLAGELFF. The CDR3 DNA reads as TGTGCCAGCAGCTTTAGCCTTGCCGGGGAGCTGTTTTTT.

This clonotype was detected ten times or more. This chain uses TRBV12-3 or TRBV12-4 with TRBJ1-1; D remains unclear. This CDR3 spans 13 amino acids. Trimming took off 7 bases at V and 7 bases at J, with 16 bases between the two ends. The CDR3: CASTDEGIGEAFF. In nucleotides, the CDR3 is TGTGCCAGCACCGACGAGGGTATTGGTGAAGCTTTCTTT.

As regards this clonotype: A much larger clone differs by one base, so this may be a read error. The CDR3 coding sequence is TGTGCCAGCAGTGGATTAGGGGGAAGGGGCTTCCATGAAGCTTTCTTT. As protein: CASSGLGGRGFHEAFF. The rearrangement joins TRBV25-1 to TRBJ1-1; possible D gene TRBD1, 6 bases. The CDR3 is made up of 16 amino acids. Germline CDR1 MGHDK, CDR2 SYGVNS. V lost 4 bases and J lost 7, with 22 bases in between. Combining the CDR3 with reference TRBV25-1 and TRBJ1-1 gives the whole variable domain EADIYQTPRYLVIGTGKKITLECSQTMGHDKMYWYQQDPGMELHLIHYSYGVNSTEKGDLSSESTVSRIRTEHFPLTLESARPSHTSQYLCASSGLGGRGFHEAFFGQGTRLTVV.

There are many counts of this clonotype. This rearrangement joins TRBV9 to TRBJ2-3; TRBD2 aligns across 15 bases. J gave up 1 base and V 0 bases, and 3 bases lay outside the gene matches. This CDR3 is built from 18 residues. CDR1 SGDLS and CDR2 YYNGEE come from the germline V gene. The CDR3 protein is CASSVAGLAGGGTDTQYF. The CDR3, as DNA: TGTGCCAGCAGCGTAGCTGGACTAGCGGGAGGGGGCACAGATACGCAGTATTTT.

This clonotype was counted at least ten times. The CDR3 loop is CSVKGQVNTEAFF. The CDR3 DNA sequence: TGCAGCGTTAAGGGACAGGTGAACACTGAAGCTTTCTTT. J is TRBJ1-1 and V is TRBV29-1; 8 bases align to TRBD1. Losses at the gene ends were 5 bases for V and 0 bases for J; bases not matched to a gene: 2. From germline, CDR1 is SQVTM and CDR2 ANQGSEA. The CDR3 covers 13 residues.